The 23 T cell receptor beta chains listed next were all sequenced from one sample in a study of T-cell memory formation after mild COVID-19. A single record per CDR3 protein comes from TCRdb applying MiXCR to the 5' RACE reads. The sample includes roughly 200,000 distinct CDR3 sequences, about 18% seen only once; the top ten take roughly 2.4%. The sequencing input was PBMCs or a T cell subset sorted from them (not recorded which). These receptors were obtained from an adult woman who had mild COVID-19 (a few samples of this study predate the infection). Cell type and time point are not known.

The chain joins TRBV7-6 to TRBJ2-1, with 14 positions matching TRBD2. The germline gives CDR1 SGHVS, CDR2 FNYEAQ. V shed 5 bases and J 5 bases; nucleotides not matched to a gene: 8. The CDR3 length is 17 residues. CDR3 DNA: TGTGCCAGCAGCAGACGGACTAGCGGGAGGATCCACAATGAGCAGTTCTTC. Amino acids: CASSRRTSGRIHNEQFF.

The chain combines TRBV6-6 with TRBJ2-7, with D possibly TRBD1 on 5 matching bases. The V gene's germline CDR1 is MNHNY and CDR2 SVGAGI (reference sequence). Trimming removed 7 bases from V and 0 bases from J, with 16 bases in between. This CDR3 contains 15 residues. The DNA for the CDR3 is TGTGCCAGCACAATTGGCCAGGGTGGCTCCTACGAGCAGTACTTC. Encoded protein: CASTIGQGGSYEQYF.

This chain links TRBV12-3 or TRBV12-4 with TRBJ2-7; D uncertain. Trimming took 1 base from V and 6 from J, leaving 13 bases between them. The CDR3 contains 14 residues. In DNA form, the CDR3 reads TGTGCCAGCAGTTTAGGTGGGCTAGGTCTCGAGCAGTACTTC. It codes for CASSLGGLGLEQYF.

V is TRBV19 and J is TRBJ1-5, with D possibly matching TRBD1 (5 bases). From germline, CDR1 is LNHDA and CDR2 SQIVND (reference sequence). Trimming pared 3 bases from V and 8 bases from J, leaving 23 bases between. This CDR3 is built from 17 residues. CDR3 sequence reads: CASSIRSRAGVSEPQHF. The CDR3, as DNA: TGTGCCAGTAGTATTAGGAGCAGGGCGGGGGTGAGTGAGCCCCAGCATTTT.

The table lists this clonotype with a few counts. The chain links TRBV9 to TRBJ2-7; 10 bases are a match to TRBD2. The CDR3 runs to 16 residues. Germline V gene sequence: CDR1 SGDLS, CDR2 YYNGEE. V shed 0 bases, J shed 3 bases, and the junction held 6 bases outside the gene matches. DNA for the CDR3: TGTGCCAGCAGCGTAGGACCAACTAGCGGGGACTACGAGCAGTACTTC. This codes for CASSVGPTSGDYEQYF.

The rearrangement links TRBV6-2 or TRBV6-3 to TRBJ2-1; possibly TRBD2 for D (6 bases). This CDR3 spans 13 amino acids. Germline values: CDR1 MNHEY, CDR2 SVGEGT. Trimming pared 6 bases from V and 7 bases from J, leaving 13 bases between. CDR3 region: CASRTTGTNEQFF. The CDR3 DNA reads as TGTGCCAGCAGAACTACCGGGACTAATGAGCAGTTCTTC.

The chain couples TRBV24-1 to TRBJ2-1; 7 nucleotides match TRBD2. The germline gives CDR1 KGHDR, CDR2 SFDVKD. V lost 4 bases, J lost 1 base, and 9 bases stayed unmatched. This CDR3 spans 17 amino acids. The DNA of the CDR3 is TGTGCCACCAGTGAAGGAATCGGGAGGTTTTCCTACAATGAGCAGTTCTTC. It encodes CATSEGIGRFSYNEQFF.

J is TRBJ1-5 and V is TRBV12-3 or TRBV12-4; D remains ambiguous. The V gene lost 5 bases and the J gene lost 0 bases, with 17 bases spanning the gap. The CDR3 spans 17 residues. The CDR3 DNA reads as TGTGCCAGCAGTGCCCACGCCCGAGGGTATAGCAATCAGCCCCAGCATTTT. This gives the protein CASSAHARGYSNQPQHF.

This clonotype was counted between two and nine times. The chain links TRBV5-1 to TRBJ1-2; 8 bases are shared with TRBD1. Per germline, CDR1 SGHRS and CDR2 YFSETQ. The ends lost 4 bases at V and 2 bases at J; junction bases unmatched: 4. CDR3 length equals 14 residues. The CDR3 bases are TGCGCCAGCAGCCCCCGACAGGGGAACTATGGCTACACCTTC. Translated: CASSPRQGNYGYTF.

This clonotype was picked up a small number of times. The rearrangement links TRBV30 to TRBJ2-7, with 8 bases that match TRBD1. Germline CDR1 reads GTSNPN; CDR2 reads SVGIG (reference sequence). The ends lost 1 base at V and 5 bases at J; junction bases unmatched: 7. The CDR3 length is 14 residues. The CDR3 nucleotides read TGTGCCTGGAGTGCCGACAGGGGTGGAAACGAGCAGTACTTC. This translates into CAWSADRGGNEQYF.

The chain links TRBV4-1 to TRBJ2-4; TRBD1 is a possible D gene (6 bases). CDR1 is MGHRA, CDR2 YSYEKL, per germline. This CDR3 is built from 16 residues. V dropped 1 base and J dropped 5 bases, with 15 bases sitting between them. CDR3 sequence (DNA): TGCGCCAGCAGCCAAGCCCAGGGGACAAGTGAAAACATTCAGTACTTC. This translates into CASSQAQGTSENIQYF.

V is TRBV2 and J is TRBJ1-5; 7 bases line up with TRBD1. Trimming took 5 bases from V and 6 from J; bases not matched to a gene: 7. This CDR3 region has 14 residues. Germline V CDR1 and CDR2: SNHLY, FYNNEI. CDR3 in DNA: TGTGCCAGCAGTCCCCAGGGGGTAGGTCAGCCCCAGCATTTT. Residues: CASSPQGVGQPQHF.

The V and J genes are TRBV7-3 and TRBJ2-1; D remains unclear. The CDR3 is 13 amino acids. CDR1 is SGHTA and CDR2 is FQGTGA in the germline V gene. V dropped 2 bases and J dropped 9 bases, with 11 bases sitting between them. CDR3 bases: TGTGCCAGCAGCTTAGACTCCTGGGGTGAGCAGTTCTTC. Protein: CASSLDSWGEQFF.

The CDR3 loop is CATSDWGVSDTQYF. The CDR3 coding sequence is TGTGCCACCAGTGATTGGGGAGTGTCAGATACGCAGTATTTT. The chain has TRBV24-1 and TRBJ2-3; D perhaps matches TRBD2 (5 bases). CDR1 and CDR2 (germline): KGHDR, SFDVKD. The CDR3 is 14 amino acids. Trimming took 2 bases from V and 4 from J, leaving 9 bases between them.

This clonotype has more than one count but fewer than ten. CDR3 region: CSVGVRGDPPDTQYF. CDR3 DNA: TGCAGCGTTGGTGTGCGGGGGGACCCCCCAGATACGCAGTATTTT. The chain uses TRBV29-1 and TRBJ2-3; 8 bases align to TRBD2. The CDR3 runs 15 residues. CDR1 is SQVTM, CDR2 ANQGSEA, per germline. The J segment lost 4 bases and the V segment lost 4 bases, leaving 10 bases of the junction unmatched.

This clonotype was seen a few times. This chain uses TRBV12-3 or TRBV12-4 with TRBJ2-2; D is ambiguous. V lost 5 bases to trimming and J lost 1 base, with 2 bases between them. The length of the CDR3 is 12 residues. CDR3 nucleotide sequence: TGTGCCAGCAGTCAGAACACCGGGGAGCTGTTTTTT. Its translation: CASSQNTGELFF.

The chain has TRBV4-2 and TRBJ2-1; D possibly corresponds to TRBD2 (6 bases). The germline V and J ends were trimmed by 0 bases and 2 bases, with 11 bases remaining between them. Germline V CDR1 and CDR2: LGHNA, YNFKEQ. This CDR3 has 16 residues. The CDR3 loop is CASSQDLAGTYNEQFF. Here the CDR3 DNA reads TGTGCCAGCAGCCAAGATCTTGCGGGAACCTACAATGAGCAGTTCTTC.

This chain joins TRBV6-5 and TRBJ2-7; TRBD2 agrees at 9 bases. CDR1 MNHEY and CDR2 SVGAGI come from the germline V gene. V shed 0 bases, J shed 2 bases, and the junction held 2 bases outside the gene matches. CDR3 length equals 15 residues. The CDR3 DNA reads TGTGCCAGCAGTTACTCCAGCGGGAGGCCCTACGAGCAGTACTTC. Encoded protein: CASSYSSGRPYEQYF.

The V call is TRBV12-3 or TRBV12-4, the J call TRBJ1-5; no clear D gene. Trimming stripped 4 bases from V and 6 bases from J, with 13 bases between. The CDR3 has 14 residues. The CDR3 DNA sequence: TGTGCCAGCAGTTCGCAGCGGGGAGGTCAGCCCCAGCATTTT. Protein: CASSSQRGGQPQHF.

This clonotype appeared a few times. The CDR3 nucleotides are TGTGCCAGCAGTGTAAGAAGCGAGCAGTACTTC. Translation: CASSVRSEQYF. The chain joins TRBV2 to TRBJ2-7; D ambiguous. Per germline, CDR1 SNHLY and CDR2 FYNNEI. Deletions cut 4 bases from V and 6 bases from J, with 7 bases between. The CDR3 loop spans 11 amino acids.

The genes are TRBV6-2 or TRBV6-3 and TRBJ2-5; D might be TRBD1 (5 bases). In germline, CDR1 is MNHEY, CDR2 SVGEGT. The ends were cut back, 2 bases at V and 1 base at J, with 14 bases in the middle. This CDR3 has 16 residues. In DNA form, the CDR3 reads TGTGCCAGCAGTTACACCGACAGATCTCGCCAAGAGACCCAGTACTTC. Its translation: CASSYTDRSRQETQYF.

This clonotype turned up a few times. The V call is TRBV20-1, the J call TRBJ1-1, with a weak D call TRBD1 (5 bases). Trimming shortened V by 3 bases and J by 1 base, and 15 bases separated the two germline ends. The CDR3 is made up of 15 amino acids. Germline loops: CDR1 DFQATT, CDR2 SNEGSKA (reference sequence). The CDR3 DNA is TGCAGTGCTAGCCACGTGCGTGGGGGGAACACTGAAGCTTTCTTT. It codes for CSASHVRGGNTEAFF.

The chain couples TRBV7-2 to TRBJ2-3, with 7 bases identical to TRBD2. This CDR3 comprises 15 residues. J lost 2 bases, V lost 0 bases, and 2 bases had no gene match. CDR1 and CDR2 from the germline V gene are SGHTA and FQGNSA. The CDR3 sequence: CASSLAGGYTDTQYF. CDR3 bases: TGTGCCAGCAGCTTAGCGGGAGGGTACACAGATACGCAGTATTTT.